The 16 T cell receptor beta chains below were found in one sample sequenced in a study of T cell clonotyping in hematopoietic cell transplantation. Only in-frame clones appear in the TCRdb table, and some are missing; sequencing was by immunoSEQ multiplex PCR. In the table there are about 15,000 clones, less than 70% of which are singletons. Sequencing input: PBMCs. The receptors shown here come from a human donor who either received an allogeneic hematopoietic cell transplant for a myeloid malignancy or was a related donor (not recorded which). Some clones in this sample may be carry-over from other donors' samples.

The V gene is TRBV30, the J gene TRBJ1-5; the D gene is possibly TRBD1 (6 bases). The CDR3 runs to 13 residues. The germline V gene has CDR1 GTSNPN and CDR2 SVGIG (reference sequence). V shed 4 bases and J shed 3 bases, with 10 bases lying between them. CDR3 region: CAWTNRDNQPQHF. Here the CDR3 DNA reads TGTGCCTGGACTAACAGGGACAATCAGCCCCAGCATTTT. The entire variable domain, with the rest obtained from reference TRBV30 and TRBJ1-5, is as follows: SQTIHQWPATLVQPVGSPLSLECTVEGTSNPNLYWYRQAAGRGLQLLFYSVGIGQISSEVPQNLSASRPQDRQFILSSKKLLLSDSGFYLCAWTNRDNQPQHFGDGTRLSIL.

The chain combines TRBV9 with TRBJ2-1; D is perhaps TRBD1 (6 bases). CDR1 and CDR2 from the germline V gene are SGDLS and YYNGEE. This CDR3 has 14 residues. Between the trimmed V and J ends, which lost 3 bases and 3 bases, there was a span of 10 bases. CDR3 region: CASSARGLYNEQFF. CDR3 nucleotides: TGTGCCAGCAGCGCCAGGGGCCTCTACAATGAGCAGTTCTTC. Combining the CDR3 with reference TRBV9 and TRBJ2-1 gives the whole variable domain DSGVTQTPKHLITATGQRVTLRCSPRSGDLSVYWYQQSLDQGLQFLIQYYNGEERAKGNILERFSAQQFPDLHSELNLSSLELGDSALYFCASSARGLYNEQFFGPGTRLTVL.

The CDR3 nucleotides are TGTGCCAGCAGTGCGGGACAGACAACAATGAGCTCCTACGAGCAGTACTTC. As protein: CASSAGQTTMSSYEQYF. The chain uses TRBV6-1 and TRBJ2-7; 7 bases match TRBD1. Trimming removed 4 bases from V and 0 bases from J; junction bases left unmatched: 12. This CDR3 is built from 17 residues. Germline CDR1 reads MNHNS; CDR2 reads SASEGT.

V usage is TRBV9 and J usage is TRBJ2-3; maybe TRBD1 (6 bases). Trimming stripped 4 bases from V and 6 bases from J, with 18 bases between. CDR1 and CDR2 (germline): SGDLS, YYNGEE. The CDR3 totals 15 residues. The CDR3 coding sequence is TGTGCCAGCAGCCTCAGCACACAGGGTTTCGATACGCAGTATTTT. Translation gives CASSLSTQGFDTQYF.

In this sample, this clone turned up a few times. The chain couples TRBV2 to TRBJ1-2; 7 bases are shared with TRBD1. CDR1 SNHLY and CDR2 FYNNEI come from the germline V gene. The CDR3 has 15 residues. Trimming removed 6 bases from V and 4 bases from J; junction bases left unmatched: 11. The CDR3 region is CASSPPGQISYGYTF. CDR3 sequence (DNA): TGTGCCAGCAGCCCCCCGGGACAGATTTCCTATGGCTACACCTTC.

This clone was seen only a few times. V is TRBV6-5 and J is TRBJ1-3, with D possibly matching TRBD1 (5 bases). V lost 6 bases and J lost 0, with 9 bases in between. CDR3 size: 14 residues. Germline CDR1 MNHEY, CDR2 SVGAGI. CDR3 amino acids: CASRLQDSGNTIYF. Written as DNA, the CDR3 is TGTGCCAGCAGATTACAGGACTCTGGAAACACCATATATTTT.

J is TRBJ1-1 and V is TRBV5-8; D may be TRBD1 (5 bases). V lost 0 bases and J 1 base, leaving 13 bases between the germline ends. CDR3 length equals 16 residues. Germline CDR1 reads SGHTS; CDR2 reads YDEGEE. CDR3 region: CASSLGTLRPNTEAFF. The CDR3 DNA follows: TGTGCCAGCAGCTTGGGGACACTGAGGCCGAACACTGAAGCTTTCTTT.

The chain employs TRBV11-2 and TRBJ2-5; D possibly corresponds to TRBD2 (6 bases). Trimming removed 2 bases at V and 7 bases at J, with 8 bases between. The CDR3 sequence is 12 residues long. In germline, CDR1 is SGHAT, CDR2 FQNNGV. As DNA, the CDR3 is TGTGCCAGCAGCTTATTTAGCGGGACCCAGTACTTC. Its protein is CASSLFSGTQYF. Drawing the rest from reference TRBV11-2 and TRBJ2-5, the complete variable domain is EAGVAQSPRYKIIEKRQSVAFWCNPISGHATLYWYQQILGQGPKLLIQFQNNGVVDDSQLPKDRFSAERLKGVDSTLKIQPAKLEDSAVYLCASSLFSGTQYFGPGTRLLVL.

CDR3: CSVDSGDYEQYF. As DNA, the CDR3 is TGCAGCGTTGATAGTGGGGACTACGAGCAGTACTTC. This chain joins TRBV29-1 and TRBJ2-7; D gene uncertain. The CDR3 is 12 residues long. V dropped 3 bases and J dropped 3 bases, with 9 bases sitting between them. Looked up from germline, CDR1 is SQVTM and CDR2 is ANQGSEA.

This clone is categorized as medium-sized. The rearrangement links TRBV4-1 to TRBJ2-2; D is tentatively TRBD1 or TRBD2 (6 bases each). This CDR3 is 16 amino acids long. Germline V gives CDR1 MGHRA, CDR2 YSYEKL. Trimming shortened V by 6 bases and J by 4 bases, and 18 bases separated the two germline ends. The CDR3 here is CASRLSPGASTGELFF. The DNA of the CDR3 is TGCGCCAGCAGGCTCAGCCCGGGGGCCAGCACCGGGGAGCTGTTTTTT.

This chain links TRBV19 with TRBJ1-5; 7 bases agree with TRBD1. Germline V gene sequence: CDR1 LNHDA, CDR2 SQIVND (reference sequence). V was clipped by 0 bases and J by 6 bases; unmatched bases: 5. The CDR3 is 15 amino acids. CDR3 region: CASSIEQGSGQPQHF. The CDR3, as DNA: TGTGCCAGTAGTATAGAACAGGGGAGTGGTCAGCCCCAGCATTTT.

The V gene is TRBV7-6, the J gene TRBJ1-6; D call uncertain. There are 14 residues in the CDR3. The germline V and J ends were trimmed by 1 base and 4 bases, with 5 bases remaining between them. Germline-derived CDR1 and CDR2 are SGHVS and FNYEAQ. The CDR3 is CASSLVQYNSPLHF. The CDR3 bases are TGTGCCAGCAGCTTAGTACAGTATAATTCACCCCTCCACTTT.

This rearrangement joins TRBV2 to TRBJ2-7, with D possibly TRBD1 on 5 matching bases. Germline CDR1 SNHLY, CDR2 FYNNEI. V shed 7 bases and J shed 3 bases, with 10 bases lying between them. The CDR3 covers 12 residues. Here the CDR3 reads CASTGQLYEQYF. The CDR3 DNA sequence: TGTGCCAGCACCGGACAACTCTACGAGCAGTACTTC.

J is TRBJ1-4 and V is TRBV7-6; TRBD1 matches at 7 bases. Germline V gene lookup returns CDR1 SGHVS and CDR2 FNYEAQ. Trimming removed 6 bases from V and 10 bases from J; junction bases left unmatched: 11. This CDR3 contains 14 residues. The CDR3 DNA is TGTGCCAGCAGTATCACAGGGGCCCCGGGAAAACTGTTTTTT. Protein: CASSITGAPGKLFF.

The V gene is TRBV5-6, the J gene TRBJ1-2, with D perhaps TRBD1 (5 bases). The CDR3 contains 13 residues. CDR1 SGHDT and CDR2 YYEEEE come from the germline V gene. V gave up 5 bases and J gave up 5 bases, with 13 bases separating them. CDR3 region: CASRPGQSYGYTF. The CDR3 DNA is TGTGCCAGCAGGCCGGGGCAATCGTATGGCTACACCTTC.

The chain employs TRBV4-3 and TRBJ2-1; 10 bases line up with TRBD1. The length of the CDR3 is 17 residues. Germline V gene data show CDR1 as LGHNA and CDR2 as YSLEER. The V and J ends lost 0 bases and 4 bases, in that order; junction bases with no gene match: 6. The CDR3 sequence is CASSQEQTGGPYNEQFF. In nucleotides, the CDR3 is TGCGCCAGCAGCCAAGAGCAGACAGGGGGCCCTTACAATGAGCAGTTCTTC.